This T cell receptor beta chain came from a study of blood T cell repertoires in COVID-19. This table comes from immunoSEQ multiplex PCR, and its TCRdb copy is limited to in-frame clones, with some not included. The sample includes about 130,000 clones, around 85% seen only once; the top ten take approximately 3.5%. Seattle cases were enrolled at active infection and followed longitudinally. Sequencing was carried out using peripheral blood. This TCR derives from a woman aged 80 or older with COVID-19, enrolled during active disease.

In DNA, the CDR3 is TGTGCCAGCAGTTTAAGCCCGAGGGTTAGTGGCTACACCTTC. Amino acid sequence: CASSLSPRVSGYTF. The rearrangement links TRBV27 to TRBJ1-2; D not resolved. The V end lost 2 bases, the J end lost 7 bases, and 14 bases lay between the germline ends. This CDR3 is 14 amino acids long. Germline V gene data show CDR1 as MNHEY and CDR2 as SMNVEV (reference sequence).